Listed here is a single TCR beta chain. This table comes from immunoSEQ multiplex PCR, and its TCRdb copy is limited to in-frame clones, with some not included. Of approximately 70,000 clones listed, 95% to 98% are singletons. The source of the sample is a study of technical replicates of blood from several donors. V trimming: 4 bases; J trimming: 0 bases; junction bases outside the gene matches: 3. Germline assignment: CDR1 SGHTA and CDR2 FQGTGA. The CDR3 has 15 amino acids. The source is a human donor in good health. The chain is built from TRBV7-3 and TRBJ2-1, with 7 bases identical to TRBD2. Material for sequencing was T cells isolated from PBMCs. CDR3 loop: CASSSLAGSYNEQFF. The CDR3 nucleotides are TGTGCCAGCAGCTCCTTAGCGGGCTCCTACAATGAGCAGTTCTTC.